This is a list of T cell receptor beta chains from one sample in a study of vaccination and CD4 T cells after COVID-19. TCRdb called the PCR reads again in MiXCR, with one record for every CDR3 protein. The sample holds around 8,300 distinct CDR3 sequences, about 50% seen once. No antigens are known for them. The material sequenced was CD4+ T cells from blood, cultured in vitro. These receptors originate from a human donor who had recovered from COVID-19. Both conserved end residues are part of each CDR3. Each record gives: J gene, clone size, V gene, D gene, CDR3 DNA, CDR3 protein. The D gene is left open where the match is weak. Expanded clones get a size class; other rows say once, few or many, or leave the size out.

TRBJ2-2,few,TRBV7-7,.,TGTGCTAGCAGACCACTCAGCGGGAACACCGGGGAGCTGTTTTTT,CASRPLSGNTGELFF
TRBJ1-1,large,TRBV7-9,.,TGTGCCAGCAGCTCCGCCAGGGCCCTGAACACTGAAGCTTTCTTT,CASSSARALNTEAFF
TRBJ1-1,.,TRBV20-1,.,TGCAGTGCTAGAGATAGGAGCGGTCCATGGGCTTTCTTT,CSARDRSGPWAFF
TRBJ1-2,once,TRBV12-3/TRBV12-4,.,TGTGCCAGCAGTTTCCTGGCCCTGGGGGGCTACACCTTC,CASSFLALGGYTF
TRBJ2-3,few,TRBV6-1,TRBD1,TGTGCCACCAAAGGGGACAGGGGCACAGATACGCAGTATTTT,CATKGDRGTDTQYF
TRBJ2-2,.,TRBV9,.,TGTGCCAGCAGCGTGAGACGGGACATAAACACCGGGGAGCTGTTTTTT,CASSVRRDINTGELFF
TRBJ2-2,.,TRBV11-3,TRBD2,TGTGCCAGCAGCTTTACTAGCGGGCGGACCGGGGAGCTGTTTTTT,CASSFTSGRTGELFF
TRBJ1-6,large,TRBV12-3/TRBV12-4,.,TGTGCCAGCAGTAGAAGTGGTCTGGGAAGCTCCTATAATTCACCCCTCCACTTT,CASSRSGLGSSYNSPLHF
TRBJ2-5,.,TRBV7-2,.,TGTGCCAGCAGCTTAGAGGGGTTCCAAGAGACCCAGTACTTC,CASSLEGFQETQYF
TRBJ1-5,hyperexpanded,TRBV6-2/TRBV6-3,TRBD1,TGTGCCAGCAGTTACACGCTGGGGACAGGGGGCTCCTATAGCAATCAGCCCCAGCATTTT,CASSYTLGTGGSYSNQPQHF
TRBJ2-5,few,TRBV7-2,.,TGTGCCAGCAGCCCTCAGGGTGAGACCCAGTACTTC,CASSPQGETQYF
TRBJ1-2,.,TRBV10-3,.,TGTGCCATCAGCTTTAGCGGGGGAGTGGATGGCTACACCTTC,CAISFSGGVDGYTF
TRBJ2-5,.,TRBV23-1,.,TGCGCCAGCAGTCACTCGGACTCTCTTTCGGGGTTCCAAGAGACCCAGTACTTC,CASSHSDSLSGFQETQYF
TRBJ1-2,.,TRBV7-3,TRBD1,TGTGCCAGCAGCGAGGATCGGACAGGGATCAATGGCTACACCTTC,CASSEDRTGINGYTF
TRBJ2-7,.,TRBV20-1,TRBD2,TGCAGTGCTAGAGATTATTGGACTAGCGGGACGTACGAGCAGTACTTC,CSARDYWTSGTYEQYF
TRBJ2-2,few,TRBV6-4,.,TGTGCCAGCAGTGACGGGCCCCTCCAGACCGGGGAGCTGTTTTTT,CASSDGPLQTGELFF
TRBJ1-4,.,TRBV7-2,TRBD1,TGTGCCAGCAGCCCCTACAGGGGGCAGCGTGAAAAACTGTTTTTT,CASSPYRGQREKLFF
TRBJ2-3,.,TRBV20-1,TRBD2,TGCAGTGCTAGTCTAGCGGGAAGCACAGATACGCAGTATTTT,CSASLAGSTDTQYF
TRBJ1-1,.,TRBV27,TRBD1,TGTGCCAGCAGTCCCCGACAGGGAATGAAGACTGAAGCTTTCTTT,CASSPRQGMKTEAFF
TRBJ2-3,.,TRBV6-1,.,TGTGCCAGCAGTGGACAGTCCGGAGGGGATACGCAGTATTTT,CASSGQSGGDTQYF
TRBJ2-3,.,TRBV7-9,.,TGTGCCAGCAGCCTAAGTACCGGGAACACAGATACGCAGTATTTT,CASSLSTGNTDTQYF
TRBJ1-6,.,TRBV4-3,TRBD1,TGCGCCAGCAGCCGTTCCACTCGGGGACAGGAGTTAGGTTCACCCCTCCACTTT,CASSRSTRGQELGSPLHF